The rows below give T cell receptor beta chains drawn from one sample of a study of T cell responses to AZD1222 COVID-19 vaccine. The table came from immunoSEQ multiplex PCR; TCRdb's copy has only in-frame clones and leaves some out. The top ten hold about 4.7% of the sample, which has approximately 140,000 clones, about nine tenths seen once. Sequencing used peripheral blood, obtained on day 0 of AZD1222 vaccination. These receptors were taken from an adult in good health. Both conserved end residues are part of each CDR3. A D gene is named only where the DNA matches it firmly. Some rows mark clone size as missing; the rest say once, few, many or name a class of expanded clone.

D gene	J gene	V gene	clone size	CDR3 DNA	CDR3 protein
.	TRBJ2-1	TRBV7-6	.	TGTGCCAGCAGCCCCAACACTAGGAAGGGGTCCAATGAGCAGTTCTTC	CASSPNTRKGSNEQFF
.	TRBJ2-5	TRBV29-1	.	TGCAGCGTAACTAAGACCGGGCGGGAGACCCAGTACTTC	CSVTKTGRETQYF
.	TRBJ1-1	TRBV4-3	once	TGCGCCAGCAGCCACCACCCCGACACTGAAGCTTTCTTT	CASSHHPDTEAFF
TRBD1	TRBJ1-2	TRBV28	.	TGTGCCAGCAAAATGGGACAGCACTATGGCTACACCTTC	CASKMGQHYGYTF
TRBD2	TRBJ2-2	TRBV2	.	TGTGCCAGCAGACCCTTCGAAGCGGGAGGATATTTCACCGGGGAGCTGTTTTTT	CASRPFEAGGYFTGELFF
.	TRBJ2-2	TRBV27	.	TGTGCCAGCAGTTTAAACAGGGCGAGGGAGCTGTTTTTT	CASSLNRARELFF
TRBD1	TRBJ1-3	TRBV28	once	TGTGCCAGCAGCGTTCAGACAGGGGCAAACACCATATATTTT	CASSVQTGANTIYF
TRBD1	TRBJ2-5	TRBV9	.	TGTGCCAGCAGCGAGGGGACAGGGACTATCCAAGAGACCCAGTACTTC	CASSEGTGTIQETQYF
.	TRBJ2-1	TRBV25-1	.	TGTGCCAGCAGTGTTGGGAGCTCCTACAATGAGCAGTTCTTC	CASSVGSSYNEQFF
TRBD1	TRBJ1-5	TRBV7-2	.	TGTGCCAGCAGCCTTCTCCAGGGACAGATGTCCCAGCATTTT	CASSLLQGQMSQHF
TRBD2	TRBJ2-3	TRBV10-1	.	TGCGCCAGCAGTGACCTAGCGGGAGGTGAGGCAGATACGCAGTATTTT	CASSDLAGGEADTQYF
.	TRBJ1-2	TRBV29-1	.	TGCAGCGTTGATCCGGGGCAAGTCTATGGCTACACCTTC	CSVDPGQVYGYTF
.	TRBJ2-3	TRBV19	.	TGTGCCAGTAGTATGGGTGGCACTGGCACAGATACGCAGTATTTT	CASSMGGTGTDTQYF
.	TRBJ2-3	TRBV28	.	TGTGCCAGCAGACCCCGGGGAGGTTTTAGGTATTTT	CASRPRGGFRYF
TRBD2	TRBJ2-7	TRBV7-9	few	TGTGCCAGCAGCACCAAACTAGCGGGAGTTGACGAGCAGTACTTC	CASSTKLAGVDEQYF
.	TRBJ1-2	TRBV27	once	TGTGCCAGCGCTGAACAGGCACGGGGAGGCTACACCTTC	CASAEQARGGYTF
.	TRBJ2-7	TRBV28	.	TGTGCCAGCAGTCCCTCCGGGGGCAACGAGCAGTACTTC	CASSPSGGNEQYF
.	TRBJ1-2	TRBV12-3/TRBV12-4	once	TGTGCCAGCAGCCAAACTCGCTATGGCTACACCTTC	CASSQTRYGYTF
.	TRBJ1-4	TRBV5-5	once	TGTGCCAGCAGGTCCGTCGGGGGGCGGGAAAAACTGTTTTTT	CASRSVGGREKLFF
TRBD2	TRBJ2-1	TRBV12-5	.	TGTGCTAGTGGTTTGGTACGAACGAGTATCGAGCGGGAGCCGGTTTACAATGAGCAGTTCTTC	CASGLVRTSIEREPVYNEQFF
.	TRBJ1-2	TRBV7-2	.	TGTGCCAGCAGCTTATTCGGACAGCACTATGGCTACACCTTC	CASSLFGQHYGYTF
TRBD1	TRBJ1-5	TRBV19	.	TGTGCCAGTAGTAGACCGGGACAGGCGGCTCGCAATCAGCCCCAGCATTTT	CASSRPGQAARNQPQHF
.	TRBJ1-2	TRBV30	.	TGTGCCTGCCCGATGTACAGGGCCGCGTATGGCTACACCTTC	CACPMYRAAYGYTF
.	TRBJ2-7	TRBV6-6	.	TGTGCCAGCAGTGCCCTCTACGAGCAGTACTTC	CASSALYEQYF
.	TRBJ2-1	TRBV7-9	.	TGTGCCAGCAGCTTTGCAAGGACTACCAATGAGCAGTTCTTC	CASSFARTTNEQFF
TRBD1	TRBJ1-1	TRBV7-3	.	TGTGCCAGCGGGACAGGCATGAACACTGAAGCTTTCTTT	CASGTGMNTEAFF
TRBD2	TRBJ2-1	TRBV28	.	TGTGCCAGCAGTCCGCCAGCGGGATATTTGAATGAGCAGTTCTTC	CASSPPAGYLNEQFF
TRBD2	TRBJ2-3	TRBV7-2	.	TGTGCCAGCAGCTTAAGGCTCGGGGGGGGCACAGATACGCAGTATTTT	CASSLRLGGGTDTQYF
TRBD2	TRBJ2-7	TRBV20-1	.	TGCAGTGCTAGTCGTTCCAGCGGGAGCGGCGAGCAGTACTTC	CSASRSSGSGEQYF
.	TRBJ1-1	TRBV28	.	TGTGCCAGCAGTCTTGGACGGATGAACACTGAAGCTTTCTTT	CASSLGRMNTEAFF
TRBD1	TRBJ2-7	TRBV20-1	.	TGCAGTGCTGGGACAGGCTACGAGCAGTACTTC	CSAGTGYEQYF
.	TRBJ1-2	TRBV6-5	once	TGTGCCAGCAGTTTAGTTAGAAGAGGGGCCGCCCTGGGCTACACCTTC	CASSLVRRGAALGYTF
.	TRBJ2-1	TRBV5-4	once	TGTGCCAGCAGCTGGGGGTCTGGGGGCAACTCCTACAATGAGCAGTTCTTC	CASSWGSGGNSYNEQFF
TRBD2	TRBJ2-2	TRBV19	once	TGTGCCAGTTCCCGGGGCAGCGGGGGAAACACCGGGGAGCTGTTTTTT	CASSRGSGGNTGELFF
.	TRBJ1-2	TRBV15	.	TGTGCCACCAGCAGGGAATTATTGAACTATGGCTACACCTTC	CATSRELLNYGYTF
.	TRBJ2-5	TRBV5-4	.	TGTGCCAGCAGCTTGGGGACTGAAGAGACCCAGTACTTC	CASSLGTEETQYF
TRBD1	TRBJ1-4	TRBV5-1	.	TGCGCCAGCAGCCTAGGGGACAGAAACAATGAAAAACTGTTTTTT	CASSLGDRNNEKLFF
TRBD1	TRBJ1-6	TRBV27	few	TGTGCCAGCAGTCAGGGACAGGGAAATTCACCCCTCCACTTT	CASSQGQGNSPLHF
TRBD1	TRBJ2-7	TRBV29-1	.	TGCAGCGTTGACGCCGGACAGGGGAGGGACGAGCAGTACTTC	CSVDAGQGRDEQYF
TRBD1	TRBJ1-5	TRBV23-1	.	TGCGCCAGCAGTCCCTCCGGGACAGTTAGCAATCAGCCCCAGCATTTT	CASSPSGTVSNQPQHF
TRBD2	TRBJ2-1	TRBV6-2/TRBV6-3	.	TGTGCCAGCAGTTACGGGGGGGCGGCTAGCGGGAGCTCCTACAATGAGCAGTTCTTC	CASSYGGAASGSSYNEQFF
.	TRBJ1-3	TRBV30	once	TGTGCCTGGACCCTTAAGGATACCTCTGGAAACACCATATATTTT	CAWTLKDTSGNTIYF
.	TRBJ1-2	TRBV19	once	TGTGCCAGTAGTTTGCTGACAGGTTATGGCTACACCTTC	CASSLLTGYGYTF
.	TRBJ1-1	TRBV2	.	TGTGCCAGCAGTGAAGTGACACCAAACACTGAAGCTTTCTTT	CASSEVTPNTEAFF
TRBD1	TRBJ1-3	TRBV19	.	TGTGCCAGTATCAAGACAGGGGGCCGAAACACCATATATTTT	CASIKTGGRNTIYF
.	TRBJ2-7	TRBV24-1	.	TGTGCCACCAGTGAAAATGGACGAAATCCCTACGAGCAGTACTTC	CATSENGRNPYEQYF
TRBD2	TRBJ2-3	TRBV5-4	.	TGTGCCAGCAGCTTAGCGGGAGGAGGAACAGATACGCAGTATTTT	CASSLAGGGTDTQYF
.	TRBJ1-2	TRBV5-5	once	TGTGCCAGCAGCTTGGTGGGTTCCGGGGAATACACCTTC	CASSLVGSGEYTF
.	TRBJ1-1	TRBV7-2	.	TGTGCCAGCAGCTTACGGGAGGTGAACACTGAAGCTTTCTTT	CASSLREVNTEAFF
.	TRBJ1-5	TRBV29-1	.	TGCAGCGTTGTGTGGGGGCGAAGCAATCAGCCCCAGCATTTT	CSVVWGRSNQPQHF
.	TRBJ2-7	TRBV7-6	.	TGTGCCAGCAGCTTAGCGGCAGGGAGCTCCTACGAGCAGTACTTC	CASSLAAGSSYEQYF
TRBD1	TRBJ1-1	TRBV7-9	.	TGTGCCAGCAGCTTAGGGCAGGGGGTGGATGAAGCTTTCTTT	CASSLGQGVDEAFF
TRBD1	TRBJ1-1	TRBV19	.	TGTGCCACAGGGGGCCAACCAAACACTGAAGCTTTCTTT	CATGGQPNTEAFF
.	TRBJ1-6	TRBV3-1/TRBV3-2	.	TGTGCCAGCAGCCAAGCAGCCCAGAGAGTAAGTTCACCCCTCCACTTT	CASSQAAQRVSSPLHF
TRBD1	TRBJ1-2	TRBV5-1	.	TGCGCCAGCAGCTCCCTACCGGGACAGGGAAATGGCTACACCTTC	CASSSLPGQGNGYTF